This is a list of T cell receptor beta chains from one sample in a study of PD-1 blockade in classical Hodgkin lymphoma. Sequencing was performed with immunoSEQ multiplex PCR; in TCRdb, only in-frame clones are kept and a portion is missing. The table includes about 50,000 clones, 65% to 85% detected once. The sample was peripheral blood mononuclear cells (PBMCs), taken at baseline. These receptors came from a human donor with classical Hodgkin lymphoma. CDR3s include the opening cysteine and the closing phenylalanine or tryptophan. D genes are given only for firm matches. Size is stated for part of the rows, as once, few or many counts, or as a class when the clone is expanded.

D	size	V	J	CDR3	DNA
-	few	TRBV6-5	TRBJ2-2	CASSWSNTGELFF	TGTGCCAGCAGTTGGAGCAACACCGGGGAGCTGTTTTTT
TRBD1	-	TRBV9	TRBJ2-7	CASSVDRGAYEQYF	TGTGCCAGCAGCGTGGACAGGGGGGCCTACGAGCAGTACTTC
TRBD1	-	TRBV10-2	TRBJ1-5	CASRDRGSGNQPQHF	TGCGCCAGCAGAGACAGGGGGTCGGGGAATCAGCCCCAGCATTTT
TRBD2	-	TRBV29-1	TRBJ2-3	CSVAAPGGSTDTQYF	TGCAGCGTCGCCGCCCCCGGGGGGAGCACAGATACGCAGTATTTT
-	-	TRBV28	TRBJ2-3	CASSPTTGRSTDTQYF	TGTGCCAGCAGTCCAACTACAGGAAGGTCGACAGATACGCAGTATTTT
-	-	TRBV27	TRBJ2-7	CASSLGSSGQALYF	TGTGCCAGCAGTTTAGGATCCTCGGGACAAGCTCTGTACTTC
TRBD1	-	TRBV19	TRBJ1-1	CASSKMGQGSEAFF	TGTGCCAGTAGTAAAATGGGACAGGGGTCTGAAGCTTTCTTT
-	-	TRBV28	TRBJ1-1	CASSFTATGYPMNTEAFF	TGTGCCAGCAGTTTCACAGCAACGGGGTATCCAATGAACACTGAAGCTTTCTTT
TRBD1	-	TRBV7-3	TRBJ2-1	CASSPETGAALYNEQFF	TGTGCCAGCAGCCCAGAAACAGGGGCCGCCTTATACAATGAGCAGTTCTTC
-	-	TRBV19	TRBJ1-3	CASSTRIYSGNTIYF	TGTGCCAGTAGTACCAGGATATACTCTGGAAACACCATATATTTT
TRBD1	few	TRBV4-1	TRBJ2-1	CASSQFEGTDEQFF	TGCGCCAGCAGCCAATTTGAGGGGACAGATGAGCAGTTCTTC
-	-	TRBV5-6	TRBJ2-1	CASSYDYNEQFF	TGTGCCAGCAGCTACGACTACAATGAGCAGTTCTTC
-	-	TRBV7-2	TRBJ2-7	CASSLKEINGQYEQYF	TGTGCCAGCAGCTTAAAGGAGATTAATGGCCAATACGAGCAGTACTTC
TRBD2	few	TRBV5-4	TRBJ2-7	CASSLGSSGGDYEQYF	TGTGCCAGCAGCTTGGGTTCTAGCGGGGGGGACTACGAGCAGTACTTC
-	-	TRBV6-1	TRBJ2-1	CASSAQDKVGEQFF	TGTGCCAGCAGTGCCCAGGATAAGGTGGGTGAGCAGTTCTTC
TRBD2	-	TRBV25-1	TRBJ2-5	CASRGLAGETQYF	TGTGCCAGCAGAGGACTAGCGGGGGAGACCCAGTACTTC
-	-	TRBV30	TRBJ2-7	CAWSIGREEQYF	TGTGCCTGGAGTATCGGAAGGGAGGAGCAGTACTTC
TRBD1	few	TRBV7-3	TRBJ2-3	CASSWGQGTDTQYF	TGTGCCAGCAGCTGGGGACAGGGAACAGATACGCAGTATTTT
TRBD2	-	TRBV27	TRBJ2-3	CASSPRTSGSGDTQYF	TGTGCCAGCAGTCCCCGGACTAGCGGTTCGGGGGATACGCAGTATTTT
TRBD2	-	TRBV28	TRBJ2-5	CASSLGGRGKTQYF	TGTGCCAGCAGTTTAGGCGGGAGAGGAAAGACCCAGTACTTC